The clone carrying this T cell receptor (beta chain) has more than one count but fewer than ten. The antigen remains undetermined. A junction boundary mismatches the germline segment, possibly from a read error. Other DNA sequences from this sample encode an identical CDR3 as well. The source of the sample is a study of cytomegalovirus exposure and HLA in healthy donors. Study findings and constraints: The HLA-A and HLA-B alleles of most subjects were reportedly predicted accurately from TCR beta sequences.

The CDR3 is 12 amino acids. Germline lookup yields CDR1 MGHRA and CDR2 YSYEKL. PCR amplification relied on 60 Vbeta primers (plus 13 Jbeta primers). Measured with immunoSEQ multiplex PCR; TCRdb has only the in-frame clones, and not every one. The sample includes around 150,000 clones, roughly 68% of them seen just once. This TCR came from a man aged 25 to 45 in good health and CMV-seropositive. The chain employs TRBV4-1 and TRBJ1-1; tentatively, D is TRBD1 (5 bases). The sequenced sample consisted of PBMCs. The CDR3 spells CASSQDSRAAFF. The DNA for the CDR3 is TGTGCCAGCAGCCAAGATTCCAGGGCAGCTTTCTTT.